This T cell receptor beta chain was identified during a study of T-cell reconstitution after alpha-beta-depleted transplantation in children. Preparation of the TCRbeta library used unique molecular identifiers. Each CDR3 protein is one row after TCRdb ran MiXCR on the PCR reads. The sample has 640,000 or so distinct CDR3 sequences, approximately 17% seen once. The CDR3 is made up of 15 amino acids. Trimming removed 3 bases from V and 9 bases from J; junction bases left unmatched: 9. Germline CDR1 and CDR2: WNHNN and SYGVQD (reference sequence). This chain joins TRBV10-1 and TRBJ2-1, with TRBD1 matching over 9 bases. The sample in question was PBMCs from the stem cell graft donor, obtained from the stem cell graft. This receptor was identified in a human donor who donated a stem cell graft to a child with acute myeloid leukemia. CDR3 region: CASSDLGTGMPEQFF. The CDR3, as DNA: TGCGCCAGCAGTGATCTAGGGACAGGGATGCCTGAGCAGTTCTTC.